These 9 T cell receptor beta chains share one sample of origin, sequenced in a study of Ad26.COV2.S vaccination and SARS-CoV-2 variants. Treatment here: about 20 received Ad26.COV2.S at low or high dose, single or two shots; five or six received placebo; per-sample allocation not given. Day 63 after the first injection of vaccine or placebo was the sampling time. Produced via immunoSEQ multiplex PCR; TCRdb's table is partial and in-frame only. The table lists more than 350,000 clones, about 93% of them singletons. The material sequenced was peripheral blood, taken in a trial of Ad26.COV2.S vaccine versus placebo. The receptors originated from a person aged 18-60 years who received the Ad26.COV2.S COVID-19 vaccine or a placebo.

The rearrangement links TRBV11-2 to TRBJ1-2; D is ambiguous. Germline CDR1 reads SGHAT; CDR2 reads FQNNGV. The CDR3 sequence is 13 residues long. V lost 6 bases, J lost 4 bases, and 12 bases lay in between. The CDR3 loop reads CASSFNPLYGYTF. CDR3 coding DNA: TGTGCCAGCAGTTTTAATCCTCTCTATGGCTACACCTTC.

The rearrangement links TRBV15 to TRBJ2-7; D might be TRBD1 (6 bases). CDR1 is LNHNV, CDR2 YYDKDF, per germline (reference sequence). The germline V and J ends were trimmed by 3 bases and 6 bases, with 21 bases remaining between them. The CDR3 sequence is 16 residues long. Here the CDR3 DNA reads TGTGCCACCAGCAGGGGGGCTGAGGGGACGGCGGGCGAGCAGTACTTC. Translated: CATSRGAEGTAGEQYF.

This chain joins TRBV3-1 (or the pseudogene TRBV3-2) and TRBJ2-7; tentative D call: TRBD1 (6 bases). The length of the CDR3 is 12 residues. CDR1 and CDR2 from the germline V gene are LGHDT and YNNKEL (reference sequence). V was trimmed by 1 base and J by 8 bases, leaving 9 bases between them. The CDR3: CASSQGQVKQYF. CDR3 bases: TGTGCCAGCAGCCAAGGACAGGTCAAGCAGTACTTC.

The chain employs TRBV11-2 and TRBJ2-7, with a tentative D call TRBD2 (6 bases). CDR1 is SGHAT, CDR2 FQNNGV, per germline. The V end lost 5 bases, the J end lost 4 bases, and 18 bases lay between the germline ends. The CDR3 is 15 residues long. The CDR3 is CASSTGPYGGYEQYF. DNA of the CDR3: TGTGCCAGCAGCACGGGACCATATGGGGGGTACGAGCAGTACTTC.

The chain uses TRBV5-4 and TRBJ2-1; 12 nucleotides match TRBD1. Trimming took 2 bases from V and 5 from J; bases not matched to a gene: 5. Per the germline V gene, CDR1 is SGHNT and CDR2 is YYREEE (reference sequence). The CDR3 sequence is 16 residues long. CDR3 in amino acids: CASSFRDRGLDNEQFF. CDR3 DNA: TGTGCCAGCAGCTTTAGGGACAGGGGGCTCGACAATGAGCAGTTCTTC.

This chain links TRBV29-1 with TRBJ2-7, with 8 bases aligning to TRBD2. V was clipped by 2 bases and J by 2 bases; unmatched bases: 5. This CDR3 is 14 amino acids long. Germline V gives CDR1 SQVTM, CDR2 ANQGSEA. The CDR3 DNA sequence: TGCAGCGTTGAATCGGCGGGACTAGCCTACGAGCAGTACTTC. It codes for CSVESAGLAYEQYF.

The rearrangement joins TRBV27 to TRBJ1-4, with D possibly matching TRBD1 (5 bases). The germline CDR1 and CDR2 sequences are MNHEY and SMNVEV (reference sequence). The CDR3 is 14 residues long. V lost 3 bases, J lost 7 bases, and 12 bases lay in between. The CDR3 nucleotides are TGTGCCAGCAGTTTGAACCCCAGGGCTGAAAAACTGTTTTTT. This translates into CASSLNPRAEKLFF.

For the CDR3, the DNA is TGTGCCAGCAGCTTAGGACCTGGACAGGGGGCGCCTAATTCACCCCTCCACTTT. Translating it yields CASSLGPGQGAPNSPLHF. The chain employs TRBV7-9 and TRBJ1-6, with TRBD1 identical over 11 bases. Germline assignment: CDR1 SEHNR and CDR2 FQNEAQ (reference sequence). V was clipped by 1 base and J by 6 bases; unmatched bases: 8. There are 18 residues in the CDR3.

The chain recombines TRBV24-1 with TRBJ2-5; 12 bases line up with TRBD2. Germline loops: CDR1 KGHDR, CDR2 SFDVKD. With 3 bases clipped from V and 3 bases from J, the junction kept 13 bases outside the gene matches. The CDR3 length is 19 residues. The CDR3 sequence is CATSDPGLAGQVGKETQYF. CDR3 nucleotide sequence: TGTGCCACCAGTGATCCCGGACTAGCGGGACAAGTAGGCAAAGAGACCCAGTACTTC.